What follows are 12 T cell receptor beta chains derived from one specimen sequenced in a study of brain T cells in children with intractable seizures. Generated by immunoSEQ multiplex PCR, the TCRdb table keeps only in-frame clones and is missing some. The sample records roughly 110,000 clones, approximately 94% being singletons. This specimen consisted of peripheral blood, obtained at surgery. The receptors were gathered from a boy under two years old with hemimegalencephaly and intractable seizures.

This clone was found a few times. V is TRBV19 and J is TRBJ1-5, with D tentatively TRBD1 (5 bases). The germline V gene has CDR1 LNHDA and CDR2 SQIVND (reference sequence). The CDR3 totals 15 residues. V lost 3 bases and J 0 bases, leaving 9 bases between the germline ends. DNA of the CDR3: TGTGCCAGTAGTATTCAAGACAGTAGCAATCAGCCCCAGCATTTT. It specifies CASSIQDSSNQPQHF.

The rearrangement uses TRBV14 and TRBJ2-2; no clear D gene. This CDR3 contains 16 residues. V was pared by 1 base and J by 0 bases, with 9 bases between. From germline, CDR1 is SGHDN and CDR2 FVKESK. CDR3 DNA sequence: TGTGCCAGCAGCCAAGCTGGGTCAGCGAACACCGGGGAGCTGTTTTTT. Translation gives CASSQAGSANTGELFF.

This chain joins TRBV5-1 and TRBJ1-2; 8 bases line up with TRBD1. The CDR3 is made up of 13 amino acids. Germline V CDR1 and CDR2: SGHRS, YFSETQ. V was pared by 0 bases and J by 7 bases, with 2 bases of the junction left unmatched. The CDR3 DNA follows: TGCGCCAGCAGCTTGGGACAGGGGACTGGCTACACCTTC. Translated: CASSLGQGTGYTF.

V and J are TRBV19 and TRBJ2-5, with D uncertain. Trimming pared 6 bases from V and 5 bases from J, leaving 13 bases between. CDR3 length: 13 residues. CDR1 and CDR2 (germline): LNHDA, SQIVND (reference sequence). The CDR3 reads CASSLGPSETQYF. The CDR3 DNA reads TGTGCCAGTAGCCTGGGTCCTTCGGAGACCCAGTACTTC.

This CDR3 is CATAGGRPFTQVQYF. Here the CDR3 DNA reads TGTGCCACCGCAGGAGGACGTCCCTTCACACAGGTGCAGTATTTT. The chain joins TRBV28 to TRBJ2-3, with D perhaps given as TRBD1 or TRBD2 (5 bases each). Germline V lookup: CDR1 MDHEN, CDR2 SYDVKM. This CDR3 region has 15 residues. Trimming left V 10 bases short and J 11 bases short, with 28 bases between.

This chain links TRBV7-9 with TRBJ1-4, with D perhaps matching TRBD1 (6 bases). This CDR3 has 18 residues. Germline CDR1 and CDR2: SEHNR and FQNEAQ (reference sequence). The V end was cut by 1 base, the J end by 0 bases, with 15 bases between. In DNA form, the CDR3 reads TGTGCCAGCAGCTTAGGGGAACAGGGAAGATCAACTAATGAAAAACTGTTTTTT. Translated: CASSLGEQGRSTNEKLFF.

The genes are TRBV5-1 and TRBJ2-7; possible D gene TRBD1, 6 bases. The CDR3 is 16 amino acids. Deletions cut 0 bases from V and 8 bases from J, with 21 bases between. Germline CDR1 is SGHRS and CDR2 is YFSETQ. The CDR3 protein is CASSLAPLGAPPKQYF. DNA for the CDR3: TGCGCCAGCAGCTTGGCCCCCTTGGGGGCCCCCCCCAAGCAGTACTTC.

V and J are TRBV2 and TRBJ2-7; no clear D gene. The V gene's germline CDR1 is SNHLY and CDR2 FYNNEI. The CDR3 loop spans 10 amino acids. The V end lost 8 bases, the J end lost 7 bases, and 9 bases lay between the germline ends. CDR3 region: CASAHEEQYF. In DNA form, the CDR3 reads TGTGCCAGCGCCCATGAAGAGCAGTACTTC.

The rearrangement links TRBV5-1 to TRBJ2-3; a weak D match, TRBD2 (5 bases). V was pared by 0 bases and J by 3 bases, with 11 bases between. The CDR3 covers 15 residues. Germline CDR1 reads SGHRS; CDR2 reads YFSETQ. The CDR3 region is CASSLGGERTDTQYF. CDR3 nucleotides: TGCGCCAGCAGCTTGGGGGGAGAAAGGACAGATACGCAGTATTTT.

The chain carries TRBV19 and TRBJ2-1; 11 nucleotides match TRBD2. V dropped 4 bases and J dropped 8; count of bases not matched to a gene: 7. CDR3 length: 15 amino acids. Germline CDR1 LNHDA, CDR2 SQIVND (reference sequence). This CDR3 is CASSKLAGVEDEQFF. The CDR3 DNA sequence: TGTGCCAGTAGTAAACTAGCGGGAGTAGAGGATGAGCAGTTCTTC.

The chain employs TRBV7-2 and TRBJ2-5; unclear D gene. The CDR3 sequence is 14 residues long. V gave up 5 bases and J gave up 1 base, with 11 bases separating them. Germline CDR1 and CDR2: SGHTA and FQGNSA. CDR3 DNA sequence: TGTGCCAGCAGCCCCCGGCGTGTCCAAGAGACCCAGTACTTC. Amino acids: CASSPRRVQETQYF. Looking up the rest from reference TRBV7-2 and TRBJ2-5 gives the full variable domain: GAGVSQSPSNKVTEKGKDVELRCDPISGHTALYWYRQSLGQGLEFLIYFQGNSAPDKSGLPSDRFSAERTGGSVSTLTIQRTQQEDSAVYLCASSPRRVQETQYFGPGTRLLVL.

This chain connects TRBV30 to TRBJ2-1, with 7 positions matching TRBD1. The CDR3 totals 12 residues. The germline CDR1 and CDR2 sequences are GTSNPN and SVGIG (reference sequence). V trimming: 0 bases; J trimming: 9 bases; junction bases outside the gene matches: 2. The CDR3 DNA sequence: TGTGCCTGGAGTGTGTCAGGGGGTGAGCAGTTCTTC. It specifies CAWSVSGGEQFF. The variable domain in full, completed from reference TRBV30 and TRBJ2-1, reads SQTIHQWPATLVQPVGSPLSLECTVEGTSNPNLYWYRQAAGRGLQLLFYSVGIGQISSEVPQNLSASRPQDRQFILSSKKLLLSDSGFYLCAWSVSGGEQFFGPGTRLTVL.